This TCR beta chain is drawn from a study of shared clonotypes between healthy human individuals. Overall study findings and caveats: Collection of samples was limited to blood; tissue repertoires likely differ. Sharing across a handful of donors was seen in 5% to 5.5% of naive CD4 clonotypes.

The V segment lost 4 bases and the J segment 0 bases; nucleotides outside the gene matches: 6. CDR3 size: 16 residues. The V gene's germline CDR1 is SGHNT and CDR2 YYREEE (reference sequence). Adults of Caucasian background living in Nashville, Tennessee made up all donors. In the case of this clone: Its specificity is unknown.

Profiled with immunoSEQ multiplex PCR; TCRdb holds only in-frame clones, not every one. The sample has some 1 million clones, around 76% seen once. The V gene is TRBV5-4, the J gene TRBJ2-7; 11 positions agree with TRBD1. The sample comprised memory CD4+ T cells sorted from blood. Subset in this sample: CD45RA-negative fraction. The receptor comes from a man in his late teens or twenties in good health. CDR3: CASSPWTGGYSYEQYF. CDR3 in DNA: TGTGCCAGCAGCCCCTGGACAGGGGGCTACTCCTACGAGCAGTACTTC.